The 13 T cell receptor beta chains given below trace back to one sample, sequenced in a study of T cells in Graves' hyperthyroidism and ophthalmopathy. Regions amplified from RNA transcripts were the TCR beta CDR3 regions. Initially, a first-round RT-PCR of the TCR CDR3 employed the HTBI primer set. TCRdb ran MiXCR on the multiplex PCR reads and lists one entry per CDR3 protein. This sample has roughly 380,000 distinct CDR3 sequences, with about 18% found just once. Sequencing was performed on blood. These TCRs come from a woman aged 18-29 years with Graves' hyperthyroidism.

At least ten counts were recorded for this clonotype. The rearrangement uses TRBV6-5 and TRBJ1-2; tentatively, D is TRBD1 (5 bases). V dropped 5 bases and J dropped 4 bases, with 11 bases sitting between them. The CDR3 has 13 amino acids. Germline V gene data show CDR1 as MNHEY and CDR2 as SVGAGI. The CDR3 region has the DNA TGTGCCAGCAGTCGGGGCGTCGTCTATGGCTACACCTTC. Encoded protein: CASSRGVVYGYTF.

The rearrangement joins TRBV27 to TRBJ2-5; weak D call: TRBD2 (5 bases). This CDR3 has 12 residues. The V gene's germline CDR1 is MNHEY and CDR2 SMNVEV (reference sequence). Trimming took off 5 bases at V and 5 bases at J, with 9 bases between the two ends. The CDR3: CASSRPGETQYF. CDR3 in DNA: TGTGCCAGCAGTAGACCGGGGGAGACCCAGTACTTC.

With regard to this clonotype: At one of its ends the junction is not consistent with the germline gene, which may arise from a read error. The chain couples TRBV6-2 or TRBV6-3 to TRBJ2-7, with D perhaps matching TRBD2 (6 bases). The germline gives CDR1 MNHEY, CDR2 SVGEGT. The CDR3 runs 16 residues. The CDR3 loop reads CASNKLRGTPSYDQYF. CDR3 coding DNA: TGTGCCAGCAATAAGTTGCGCGGGACGCCCTCCTACGATCAGTACTTC.

This clonotype showed up just a few times. V and J are TRBV12-3 or TRBV12-4 and TRBJ2-1; 7 nucleotides agree with TRBD2. The CDR3 extends over 11 amino acids. V shed 4 bases and J 14 bases; nucleotides not matched to a gene: 5. CDR3 sequence reads: CASSSRGEKFF. In DNA form, the CDR3 reads TGTGCCAGCAGTTCCCGGGGGGAGAAGTTCTTC.

This clonotype was detected ten times or more. The V call is TRBV6-1, the J call TRBJ2-7; the match to TRBD2 covers 9 bases. The CDR3 runs 14 residues. CDR1 and CDR2 from the germline V gene are MNHNS and SASEGT. V shed 3 bases, J shed 2 bases, and the junction held 2 bases outside the gene matches. CDR3 loop: CASSDPSGTYEQYF. The CDR3, as DNA: TGTGCCAGCAGTGATCCTAGCGGGACCTACGAGCAGTACTTC.

The chain recombines TRBV6-5 with TRBJ2-7; D perhaps matches TRBD2 (6 bases). V was cut by 4 bases and J by 5 bases, with 12 bases left in between. The V gene's germline CDR1 is MNHEY and CDR2 SVGAGI. CDR3 length: 13 amino acids. The CDR3 sequence is CASSSGGSNEQYF. The DNA of the CDR3 is TGTGCCAGCAGTTCCGGGGGATCGAACGAGCAGTACTTC.

This clonotype has a count of ten or more. This sequence joins TRBV13 and TRBJ2-7; D gene unclear. The CDR3 is 13 residues long. Germline assignment: CDR1 PRHDT and CDR2 FYEKMQ (reference sequence). V dropped 3 bases and J dropped 5 bases, with 11 bases sitting between them. The CDR3 spells CASSLRMVDEQYF. CDR3 DNA sequence: TGTGCCAGCAGCTTGAGAATGGTGGACGAGCAGTACTTC.

There are many counts of this clonotype. The rearrangement links TRBV6-5 to TRBJ2-7; D might be TRBD1 (6 bases). V lost 8 bases, J lost 3 bases, and 11 bases lay in between. The V gene's germline CDR1 is MNHEY and CDR2 SVGAGI. This CDR3 has 12 amino acids. The DNA for the CDR3 is TGTGCCAGCGGAGGACAGAGCTACGAGCAGTACTTC. Translating it yields CASGGQSYEQYF.

In its sample, this clonotype was seen many times. The V call is TRBV18, the J call TRBJ2-5, with unresolved D. The CDR3 loop spans 14 amino acids. Trimming cost V 0 bases and J 5 bases, with 10 bases left between them. Germline CDR1 reads KGHSH; CDR2 reads LQKENI. The CDR3 spells CASSPPSPVETQYF. CDR3 bases: TGTGCCAGCTCACCACCCTCGCCGGTGGAGACCCAGTACTTC.

This clonotype was detected ten times or more. The genes are TRBV7-9 and TRBJ1-1; the D gene is possibly TRBD1 (5 bases). This CDR3 has 14 residues. With 5 bases removed from V and 11 bases from J, the gap between germline ends came to 21 bases. Germline V CDR1 and CDR2: SEHNR, FQNEAQ (reference sequence). CDR3 nucleotide sequence: TGTGCCAGCAGCCTACTGGCCAGGGTTGCGGAGGCTTTCTTT. Residues: CASSLLARVAEAFF.

This clonotype was recorded at least ten times. The chain employs TRBV30 and TRBJ1-2; no reliable D call. The CDR3 is 13 residues long. CDR1 is GTSNPN and CDR2 is SVGIG in the germline V gene (reference sequence). V gave up 4 bases and J gave up 7 bases, with 16 bases separating them. This CDR3 reads CAWNRGVSAGYTF. CDR3 nucleotides: TGTGCCTGGAATCGGGGAGTTTCTGCTGGCTACACCTTC.

This clonotype was detected ten times or more. This rearrangement joins TRBV20-1 to TRBJ1-2; D remains unclear. Germline V lookup: CDR1 DFQATT, CDR2 SNEGSKA (reference sequence). This CDR3 spans 13 amino acids. The ends were cut back, 3 bases at V and 6 bases at J, with 14 bases in the middle. The CDR3 sequence: CSARYEGGDGYTF. The CDR3 DNA reads TGCAGTGCTAGGTATGAGGGAGGCGATGGCTACACCTTC.

As concerns this clonotype: Possible read error: a much larger clone is one base away. This chain joins TRBV2 and TRBJ1-3; maybe TRBD1 (5 bases). This CDR3 spans 15 amino acids. Per the germline V gene, CDR1 is SNHLY and CDR2 is FYNNEI. In DNA, the CDR3 is TGTGCCACCAAAGAGGGGCCTTACTCTGGAAACACCATATGTTTT. Protein: CATKEGPYSGNTICF.